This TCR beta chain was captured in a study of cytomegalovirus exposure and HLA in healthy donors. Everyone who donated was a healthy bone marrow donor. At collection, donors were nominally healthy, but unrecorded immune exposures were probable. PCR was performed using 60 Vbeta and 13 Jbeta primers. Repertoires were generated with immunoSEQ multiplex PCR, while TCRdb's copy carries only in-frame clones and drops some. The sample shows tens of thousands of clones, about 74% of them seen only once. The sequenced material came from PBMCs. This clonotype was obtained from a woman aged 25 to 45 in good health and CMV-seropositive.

The DNA of the CDR3 is TGTGCCTGGAGCCGACAGGGGTCCGACGAGCAGTACTTC. This gives the protein CAWSRQGSDEQYF. V is TRBV30 and J is TRBJ2-7, with 8 bases identical to TRBD1. The CDR3 covers 13 residues. Losses at the gene ends were 3 bases for V and 5 bases for J; bases not matched to a gene: 6. From germline, CDR1 is GTSNPN and CDR2 SVGIG (reference sequence).